These T cell receptor beta chains were read from a single sample in a study of cytomegalovirus exposure and HLA in healthy donors. The method was immunoSEQ multiplex PCR; TCRdb's version includes in-frame clones alone and lacks a portion of them. The sample lists roughly 310,000 clones, nearly 90% occurring once. Sequenced material: PBMCs. Source of these receptors: a young man in good health and CMV-seronegative. The CDR3 runs from the conserved cysteine through the conserved F or W. Each record gives: CDR3 DNA, CDR3 protein, V gene, clone size, D gene, J gene. D genes are given only for firm matches. Rows may omit the clone size; those that give it use once, few, many or a size class.

CDR3 DNA: TGCGCCAGCAGCGAGTCGGTTGTGGGACAACCAATTGGGGGCTACACCTTC
CDR3 protein: CASSESVVGQPIGGYTF
V gene: TRBV10-1
clone size: -
D gene: -
J gene: TRBJ1-2

CDR3 DNA: TGTGCCAGTAGTTTACAGTTTACATCTTTCTCATCGTGGCAGTACTTC
CDR3 protein: CASSLQFTSFSSWQYF
V gene: TRBV19
clone size: -
D gene: -
J gene: TRBJ2-7

CDR3 DNA: TGTGCCAGCAGAAACGACAGGGCCTCCTACAATGAGCAGTTCTTC
CDR3 protein: CASRNDRASYNEQFF
V gene: TRBV6-5
clone size: -
D gene: TRBD1
J gene: TRBJ2-1

CDR3 DNA: TGTGCCAGTAGTTGGGACAGGAGCTCCTACGAGCAGTACTTC
CDR3 protein: CASSWDRSSYEQYF
V gene: TRBV19
clone size: -
D gene: TRBD1
J gene: TRBJ2-7

CDR3 DNA: TGTGCCAGCAGGCACCCTCAGGGGGCGAAAGCTTTCTTT
CDR3 protein: CASRHPQGAKAFF
V gene: TRBV7-2
clone size: -
D gene: TRBD1
J gene: TRBJ1-1

CDR3 DNA: TGCAGCGTCGAACCCCACCGGGAAGGGACCCAGTACTTC
CDR3 protein: CSVEPHREGTQYF
V gene: TRBV29-1
clone size: -
D gene: -
J gene: TRBJ2-5

CDR3 DNA: TGTGCCAGCAGCTTAGCGCGGGACGCCGCCCTCCACTTT
CDR3 protein: CASSLARDAALHF
V gene: TRBV7-8
clone size: once
D gene: -
J gene: TRBJ1-6

CDR3 DNA: TGTGCCAGCAGTCTCGGTGGGGGGGAAAGGGAAAAACTGTTTTTT
CDR3 protein: CASSLGGGEREKLFF
V gene: TRBV6-5
clone size: -
D gene: -
J gene: TRBJ1-4

CDR3 DNA: TGTGCCAGCAGCCAGGCTAGCGGGGGGTACACCTACGAGCAGTACTTC
CDR3 protein: CASSQASGGYTYEQYF
V gene: TRBV4-2
clone size: -
D gene: TRBD2
J gene: TRBJ2-7

CDR3 DNA: TGTGCCAGCAAATTAGTCTCCGGGGACTACGAGCAGTACTTC
CDR3 protein: CASKLVSGDYEQYF
V gene: TRBV6-5
clone size: -
D gene: -
J gene: TRBJ2-7